This T cell receptor (beta chain) came from a study of T cells after yellow fever vaccination. Turning to the study itself: Fractions of low cell number were prepared using SMART-Seq v4 Ultra Low Input. Whole-study results and caveats: Researchers noted that a small share of clonotypes showed up in both CD4 and CD8 compartments. The secondary response peaked faster, at day 5 versus 15, but was weaker.

Concerning this clonotype itself: The antigen is undetermined.

Germline V CDR1 and CDR2: DFQATT, SNEGSKA (reference sequence). V gave up 4 bases and J gave up 5 bases, with 17 bases separating them. The CDR3 has 14 amino acids. TCRdb recomputed calls from the 5' RACE reads with MiXCR, one row per CDR3 protein. The sample holds roughly 110,000 distinct CDR3 sequences, roughly 8.9% seen once. The gene calls are TRBV20-1 and TRBJ2-5; D may be TRBD2 (6 bases). Sequencing was performed on CD8+ T cells sorted from PBMCs, taken 45 days after the yellow fever booster vaccination. The clonotype originates from a young man who received the YFV17D yellow fever vaccine. The CDR3 sequence: CSATSGTGGETQYF. The CDR3 DNA sequence: TGCAGTGCTACCTCCGGAACAGGAGGGGAGACCCAGTACTTC.